This TCR beta chain was captured by sequencing in a study of T cell responses to AZD1222 COVID-19 vaccine. The table came from immunoSEQ multiplex PCR; TCRdb's copy has only in-frame clones and leaves some out. The sample has roughly 120,000 clones, roughly 88% seen once. Study outcomes and limitations: Nearly half of spike-specific TCRs reportedly target variant regions that are unmutated in the B.1.351 and B.1.1.7 variants. AZD1222 recipients seropositive at baseline numbered only six.

Concerning this clone: The target antigen is unknown.

The CDR3 loop spans 14 amino acids. J was trimmed by 5 bases and V by 4 bases; bases with no gene match: 5. CDR1 LGHDT and CDR2 YNNKEL come from the germline V gene (reference sequence). This clonotype was sampled from an adult in good health. Sequenced material: peripheral blood, taken on day 0 of AZD1222 vaccination. The chain is built from TRBV3-1 (or the pseudogene TRBV3-2) and TRBJ2-3; 8 bases line up with TRBD1. The CDR3 loop reads CASSRDRGRDTQYF. The CDR3 bases are TGTGCCAGCAGCCGCGACAGGGGTCGAGATACGCAGTATTTT.